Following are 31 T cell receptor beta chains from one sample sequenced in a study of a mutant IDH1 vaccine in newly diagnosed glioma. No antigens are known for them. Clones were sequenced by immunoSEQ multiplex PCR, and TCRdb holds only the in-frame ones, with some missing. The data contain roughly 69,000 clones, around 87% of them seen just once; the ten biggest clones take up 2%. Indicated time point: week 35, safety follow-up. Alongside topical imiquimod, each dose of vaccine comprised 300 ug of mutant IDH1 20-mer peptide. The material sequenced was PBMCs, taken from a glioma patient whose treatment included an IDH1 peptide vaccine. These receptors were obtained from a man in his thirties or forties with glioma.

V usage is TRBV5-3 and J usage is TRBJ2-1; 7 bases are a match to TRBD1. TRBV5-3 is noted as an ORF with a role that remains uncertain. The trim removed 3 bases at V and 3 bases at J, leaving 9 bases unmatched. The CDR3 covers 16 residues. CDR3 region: CARSWDSRTHYNEQFF. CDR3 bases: TGTGCCAGAAGCTGGGACAGCCGGACACACTACAATGAGCAGTTCTTC.

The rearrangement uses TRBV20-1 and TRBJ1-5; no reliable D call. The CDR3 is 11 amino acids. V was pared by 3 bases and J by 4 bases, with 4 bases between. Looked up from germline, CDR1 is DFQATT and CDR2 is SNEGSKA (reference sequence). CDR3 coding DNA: TGCAGTGCTAGTTCGAATCAGCCCCAGCATTTT. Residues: CSASSNQPQHF.

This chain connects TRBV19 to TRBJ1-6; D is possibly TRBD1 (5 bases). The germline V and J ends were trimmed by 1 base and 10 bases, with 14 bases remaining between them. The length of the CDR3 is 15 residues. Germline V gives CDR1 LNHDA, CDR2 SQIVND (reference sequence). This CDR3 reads CASSIVQGISSPLHF. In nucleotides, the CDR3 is TGTGCCAGTAGTATAGTTCAGGGAATTTCGTCACCCCTCCACTTT.

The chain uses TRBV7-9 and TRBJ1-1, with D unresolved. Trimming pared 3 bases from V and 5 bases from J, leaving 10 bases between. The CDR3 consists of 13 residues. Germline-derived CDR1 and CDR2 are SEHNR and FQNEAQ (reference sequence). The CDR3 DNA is TGTGCCAGCAGCTTCCAGGAGGCAACTGAAGCTTTCTTT. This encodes CASSFQEATEAFF.

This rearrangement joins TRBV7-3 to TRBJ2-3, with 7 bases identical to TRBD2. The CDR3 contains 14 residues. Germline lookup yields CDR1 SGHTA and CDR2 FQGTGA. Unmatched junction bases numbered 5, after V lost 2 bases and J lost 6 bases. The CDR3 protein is CASSLWGTTDTQYF. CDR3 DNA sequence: TGTGCCAGCAGCTTATGGGGGACTACCGATACGCAGTATTTT.

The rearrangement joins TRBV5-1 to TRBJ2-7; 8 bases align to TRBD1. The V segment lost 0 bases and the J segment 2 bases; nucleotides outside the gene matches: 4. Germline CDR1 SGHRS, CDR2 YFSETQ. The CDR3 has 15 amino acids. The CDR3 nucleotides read TGCGCCAGCAGCTTGGACCAGGGGGCGGCCTACGAGCAGTACTTC. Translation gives CASSLDQGAAYEQYF.

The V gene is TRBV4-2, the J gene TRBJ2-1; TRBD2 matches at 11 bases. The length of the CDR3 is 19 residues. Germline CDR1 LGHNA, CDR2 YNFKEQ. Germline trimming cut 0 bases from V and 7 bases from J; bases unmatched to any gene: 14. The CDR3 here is CASSQDLNLLAGGRNEQFF. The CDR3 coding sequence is TGTGCCAGCAGCCAAGATCTAAATTTGCTAGCGGGAGGTAGGAATGAGCAGTTCTTC.

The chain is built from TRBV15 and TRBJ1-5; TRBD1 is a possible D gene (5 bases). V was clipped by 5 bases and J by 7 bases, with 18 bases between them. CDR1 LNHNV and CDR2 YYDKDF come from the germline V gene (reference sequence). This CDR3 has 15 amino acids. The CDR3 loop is CATSGVQGPGQPQHF. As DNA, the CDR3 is TGTGCCACCAGCGGGGTTCAGGGACCTGGGCAGCCCCAGCATTTT.

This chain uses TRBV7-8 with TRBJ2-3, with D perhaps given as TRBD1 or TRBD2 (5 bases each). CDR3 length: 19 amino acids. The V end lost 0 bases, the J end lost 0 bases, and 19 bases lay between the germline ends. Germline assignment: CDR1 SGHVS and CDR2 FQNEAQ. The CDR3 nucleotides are TGTGCCAGCAGCTTAGCTGGTAAGGGTGGGGGTCCTAGCACAGATACGCAGTATTTT. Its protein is CASSLAGKGGGPSTDTQYF.

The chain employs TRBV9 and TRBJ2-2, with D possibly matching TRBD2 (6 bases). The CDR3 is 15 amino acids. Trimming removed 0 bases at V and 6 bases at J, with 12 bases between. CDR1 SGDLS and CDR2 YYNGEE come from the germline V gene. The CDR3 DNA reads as TGTGCCAGCAGCGTAGATGAGGAGGGGCCCGGGGAGCTGTTTTTT. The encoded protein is CASSVDEEGPGELFF.

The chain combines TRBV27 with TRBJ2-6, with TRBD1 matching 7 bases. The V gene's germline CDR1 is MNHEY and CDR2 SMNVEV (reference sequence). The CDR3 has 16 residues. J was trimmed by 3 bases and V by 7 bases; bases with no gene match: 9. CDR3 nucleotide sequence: TGTGCCAGCATGGGCAGGGGGAAAGATGGGGCCAACGTCCTGACTTTC. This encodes CASMGRGKDGANVLTF.

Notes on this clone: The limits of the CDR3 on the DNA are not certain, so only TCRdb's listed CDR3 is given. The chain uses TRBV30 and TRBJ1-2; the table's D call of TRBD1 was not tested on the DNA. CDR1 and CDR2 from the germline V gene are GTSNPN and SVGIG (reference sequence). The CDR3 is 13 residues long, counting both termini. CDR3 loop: CAWAAGTAYQNTF.

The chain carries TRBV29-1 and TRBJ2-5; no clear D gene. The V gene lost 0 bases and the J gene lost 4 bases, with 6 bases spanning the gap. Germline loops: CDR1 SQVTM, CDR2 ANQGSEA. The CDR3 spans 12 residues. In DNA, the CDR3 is TGCAGCGTTGAAGATCTGGGAGAGACCCAGTACTTC. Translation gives CSVEDLGETQYF.

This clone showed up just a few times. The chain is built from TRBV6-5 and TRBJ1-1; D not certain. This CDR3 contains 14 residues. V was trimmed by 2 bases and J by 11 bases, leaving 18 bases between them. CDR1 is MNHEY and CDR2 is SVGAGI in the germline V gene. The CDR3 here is CASSYRFSEYPAFF. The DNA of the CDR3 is TGTGCCAGCAGTTACCGATTCTCCGAATATCCCGCTTTCTTT.

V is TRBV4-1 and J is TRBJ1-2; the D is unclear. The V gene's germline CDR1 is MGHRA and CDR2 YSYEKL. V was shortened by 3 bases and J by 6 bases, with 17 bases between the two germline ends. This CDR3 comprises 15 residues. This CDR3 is CASSQVLPGRDGYTF. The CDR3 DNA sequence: TGCGCCAGCAGCCAGGTCCTTCCGGGAAGGGATGGCTACACCTTC.

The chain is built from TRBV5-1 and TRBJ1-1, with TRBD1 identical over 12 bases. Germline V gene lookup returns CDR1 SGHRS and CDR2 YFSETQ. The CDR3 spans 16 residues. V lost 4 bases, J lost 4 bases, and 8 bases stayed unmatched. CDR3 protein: CASSDGTGGAGTEAFF. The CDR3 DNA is TGCGCCAGCAGCGACGGGACAGGGGGCGCGGGCACTGAAGCTTTCTTT.

CDR3 residues: CASSFFQQGTEAFF. The DNA for the CDR3 is TGTGCCAGCAGCTTTTTCCAGCAGGGCACTGAAGCTTTCTTT. The gene calls are TRBV5-6 and TRBJ1-1; D is perhaps TRBD1 (5 bases). The germline V gene encodes CDR1 SGHDT and CDR2 YYEEEE. V lost 2 bases and J 4 bases, leaving 12 bases between the germline ends. This CDR3 has 14 residues.

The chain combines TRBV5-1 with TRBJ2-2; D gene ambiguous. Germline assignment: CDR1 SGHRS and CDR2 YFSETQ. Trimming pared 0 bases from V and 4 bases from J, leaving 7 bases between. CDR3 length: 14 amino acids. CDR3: CASSLAYATGELFF. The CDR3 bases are TGCGCCAGCAGCTTGGCCTACGCCACCGGGGAGCTGTTTTTT.

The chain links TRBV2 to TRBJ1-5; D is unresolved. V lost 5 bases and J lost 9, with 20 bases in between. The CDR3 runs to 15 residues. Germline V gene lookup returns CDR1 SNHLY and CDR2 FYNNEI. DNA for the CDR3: TGTGCCAGCAGTTCAGCGACTGCAGGAATCGGGCCCCAGCATTTT. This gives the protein CASSSATAGIGPQHF.

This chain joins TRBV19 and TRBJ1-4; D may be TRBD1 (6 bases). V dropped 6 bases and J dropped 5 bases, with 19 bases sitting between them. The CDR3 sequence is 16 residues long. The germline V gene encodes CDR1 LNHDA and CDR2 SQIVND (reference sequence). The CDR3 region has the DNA TGTGCCAGTAGCCCGGGGACTGAGGGGGAGAATGAAAAACTGTTTTTT. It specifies CASSPGTEGENEKLFF. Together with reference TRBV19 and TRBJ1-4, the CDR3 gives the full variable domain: DGGITQSPKYLFRKEGQNVTLSCEQNLNHDAMYWYRQDPGQGLRLIYYSQIVNDFQKGDIAEGYSVSREKKESFPLTVTSAQKNPTAFYLCASSPGTEGENEKLFFGSGTQLSVL.

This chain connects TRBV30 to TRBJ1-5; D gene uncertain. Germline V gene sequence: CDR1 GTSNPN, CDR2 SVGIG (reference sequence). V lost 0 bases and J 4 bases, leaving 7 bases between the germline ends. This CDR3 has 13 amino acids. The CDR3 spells CAWSVELNQPQHF. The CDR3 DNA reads TGTGCCTGGAGTGTGGAACTTAATCAGCCCCAGCATTTT.

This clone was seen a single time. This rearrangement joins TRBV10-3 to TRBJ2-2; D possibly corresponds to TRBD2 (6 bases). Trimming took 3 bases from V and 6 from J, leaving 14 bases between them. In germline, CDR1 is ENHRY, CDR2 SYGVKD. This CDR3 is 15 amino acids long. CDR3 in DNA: TGTGCCATCAGTGATGGGGGGAGTAGCCCCGGGGAGCTGTTTTTT. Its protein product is CAISDGGSSPGELFF.

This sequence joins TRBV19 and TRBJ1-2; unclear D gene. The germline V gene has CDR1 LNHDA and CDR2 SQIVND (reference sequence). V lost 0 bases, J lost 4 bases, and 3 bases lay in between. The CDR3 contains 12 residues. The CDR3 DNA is TGTGCCAGTAGTATAGAAGGCTATGGCTACACCTTC. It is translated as CASSIEGYGYTF.

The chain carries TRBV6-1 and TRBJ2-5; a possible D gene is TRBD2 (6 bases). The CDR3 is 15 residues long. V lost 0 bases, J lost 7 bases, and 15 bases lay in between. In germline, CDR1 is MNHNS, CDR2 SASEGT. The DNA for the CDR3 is TGTGCCAGCAGTGAAGCGGGACTCTCAAAAGGGACCCAGTACTTC. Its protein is CASSEAGLSKGTQYF.

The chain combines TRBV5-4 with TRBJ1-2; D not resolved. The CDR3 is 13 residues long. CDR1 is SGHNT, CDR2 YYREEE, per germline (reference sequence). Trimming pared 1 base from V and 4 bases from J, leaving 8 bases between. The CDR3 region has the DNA TGTGCCAGCAGCTTGCGGGGAAGCTATGGCTACACCTTC. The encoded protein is CASSLRGSYGYTF.

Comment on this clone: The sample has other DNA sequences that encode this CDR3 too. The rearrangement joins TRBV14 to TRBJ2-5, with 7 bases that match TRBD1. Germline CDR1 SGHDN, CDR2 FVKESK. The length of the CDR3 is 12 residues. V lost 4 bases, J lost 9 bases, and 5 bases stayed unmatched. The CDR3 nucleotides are TGTGCCAGCAGCCCTGGACAGGTTCCCCAGTACTTC. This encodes CASSPGQVPQYF. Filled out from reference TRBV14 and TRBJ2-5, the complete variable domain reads EAGVTQFPSHSVIEKGQTVTLRCDPISGHDNLYWYRRVMGKEIKFLLHFVKESKQDESGMPNNRFLAERTGGTYSTLKVQPAELEDSGVYFCASSPGQVPQYFGPGTRLLVL.

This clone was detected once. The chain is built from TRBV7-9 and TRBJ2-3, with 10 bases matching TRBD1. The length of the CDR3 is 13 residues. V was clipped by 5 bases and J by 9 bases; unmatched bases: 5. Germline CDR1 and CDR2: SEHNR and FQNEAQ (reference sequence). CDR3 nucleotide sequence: TGTGCCAGCAGCCTCGGGACAGGGGCCACGCAGTATTTT. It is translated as CASSLGTGATQYF. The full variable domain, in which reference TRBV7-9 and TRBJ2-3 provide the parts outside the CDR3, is DTGVSQNPRHKITKRGQNVTFRCDPISEHNRLYWYRQTLGQGPEFLTYFQNEAQLEKSRLLSDRFSAERPKGSFSTLEIQRTEQGDSAMYLCASSLGTGATQYFGPGTRLTVL.

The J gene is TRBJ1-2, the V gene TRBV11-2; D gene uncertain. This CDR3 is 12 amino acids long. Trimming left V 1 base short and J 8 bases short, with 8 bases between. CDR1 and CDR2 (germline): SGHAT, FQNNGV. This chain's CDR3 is CASSLGQWGYTF. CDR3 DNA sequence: TGTGCCAGCAGCTTAGGGCAATGGGGCTACACCTTC.

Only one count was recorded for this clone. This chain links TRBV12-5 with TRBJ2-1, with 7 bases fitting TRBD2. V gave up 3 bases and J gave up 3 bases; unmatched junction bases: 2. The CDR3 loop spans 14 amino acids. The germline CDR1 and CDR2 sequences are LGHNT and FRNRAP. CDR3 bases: TGTGCTAGTGGTTTTGGGGGGGTCTACAATGAGCAGTTCTTC. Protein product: CASGFGGVYNEQFF.

CDR3 amino acids: CASSQVEGTEAFF. CDR3 DNA: TGCGCCAGCAGCCAAGTTGAGGGCACTGAAGCTTTCTTT. The V and J genes are TRBV4-1 and TRBJ1-1; D unclear. The CDR3 consists of 13 residues. V lost 1 base, J lost 4 bases, and 7 bases lay in between. In germline, CDR1 is MGHRA, CDR2 YSYEKL.

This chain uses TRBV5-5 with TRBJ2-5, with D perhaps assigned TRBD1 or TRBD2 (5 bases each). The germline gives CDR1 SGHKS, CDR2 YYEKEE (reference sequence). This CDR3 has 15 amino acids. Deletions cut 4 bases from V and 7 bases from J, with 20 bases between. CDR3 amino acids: CASSPSPGPPGTQYF. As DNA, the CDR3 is TGTGCCAGCAGCCCGTCCCCGGGACCTCCGGGGACCCAGTACTTC.